These T cell receptor beta chains were read from a single sample in a study of identical twins. TCRdb re-called the 5' RACE reads with MiXCR, one entry per CDR3 protein. Among about 570,000 distinct CDR3 sequences, 9.6% were seen once, and the ten largest hold roughly 3.2%. The data were also submitted as part of a second study, on yellow fever vaccine responses in identical twins.

The material sequenced was PBMCs. The receptors come from a woman under 30 in good health. The conserved cysteine and the conserved F or W are not part of the CDR3 here.

v_call | cdr3_aa
TRBV12-3/TRBV12-4 | ASILGGTDTQY
TRBV7-6 | ASSLVKGDEQY
TRBV5-4 | ASSLAIVPRDFPPGNEQF
TRBV12-3/TRBV12-4 | ASKLTQINSPLH
TRBV12-3/TRBV12-4 | ASSTLGGYEQY
TRBV2 | ASSRDIPSGNTIY
TRBV7-6 | ASNLEYGQETQY
TRBV29-1 | SVIGLAGTYNEQF
TRBV7-9 | ASSAPGQGRSEQY
TRBV20-1 | SAKARAYEQY
TRBV6-1 | ASRSDRLDLAKNIQY
TRBV12-3/TRBV12-4 | ASSLGGTRGTDTQY
TRBV3-1 | ASGQGGSAGANVLT
TRBV7-8 | ASTPQF
TRBV28 | ASSLGRGSSYEQY
TRBV4-3 | ASSQGLAGGPDTQY
TRBV6-1 | ASRLQGINEQF
TRBV3-1 | ASSPRTSGGARDTQY
TRBV5-1 | ASSLTGIRNQPQH
TRBV28 | ASSLPTAEGGNAF
TRBV6-2/TRBV6-3 | ASRDRGTGNTEAF
TRBV6-2/TRBV6-3 | ASSFGIYEQY
TRBV6-5 | ASSQGGHEQY
TRBV28 | ASTPGGYNEQF
TRBV7-3 | ASSLETGPLQRNEQF
TRBV5-5 | ASSLRLDTDTQY
TRBV5-1 | ASSTWGQGNTGELF
TRBV29-1 | SVEEVDGYEQY
TRBV12-3/TRBV12-4 | ASSPTGDLSPLH
TRBV4-1 | ASRQNPSGTGYGYT
TRBV6-6 | ASEGRRNEQF
TRBV5-6 | ASSGSGHNTEAF
TRBV20-1 | SAEAGALEAF
TRBV7-2 | ASSLGGTDYEQY
TRBV4-3 | ASSPGGSFMSDTQY
TRBV28 | ASNRDNRYEQY
TRBV10-3 | AISPWTSGTYEQY
TRBV5-1 | ASRRGGESEQF
TRBV4-2 | ASSLPDRGEQY
TRBV12-3/TRBV12-4 | ASRLKGTSGSISWNIQY
TRBV6-2/TRBV6-3 | ASTAQGYEQY
TRBV5-5 | ASSLGPDNEQF
TRBV14 | ASSQDPRKYNEQF
TRBV11-2 | ASSSDSYNEKLF
TRBV7-6 | ASSPTFLGLAGNTGELF
TRBV29-1 | SVDSPDRFGTQY
TRBV13 | ASSFLPGKNTEAF